The rows below give T cell receptor beta chains drawn from one sample of a study of CD8+CD57+ T cells in acquired aplastic anemia. MiXCR was run by TCRdb on the reads, yielding one entry per CDR3 protein. Among some 170,000 distinct CDR3 sequences listed, around 40% were seen once. The material sequenced was sorted CD4+, CD8+, or CD8+CD57+ T cells (not recorded which) from PBMCs. The receptors stem from a human donor in good health. Both conserved end residues are part of each CDR3. Each record gives: CDR3 DNA, CDR3 protein, clone size, D gene, J gene, V gene. D genes are given only for firm matches. Only some rows state a clone size, as once, few, many or a class for expanded clones.

DNA: TGTGCCAGCAGCTTGCCGTATCTGAACGAGCAGTACTTC
CDR3: CASSLPYLNEQYF
size: .
D: .
J: TRBJ2-7
V: TRBV7-2

DNA: TGTGCCAGCAGCGTAGGAGGGGGGGTAGAGACCCAGTACTTC
CDR3: CASSVGGGVETQYF
size: .
D: .
J: TRBJ2-5
V: TRBV9

DNA: TGTGCCAGCAACACTGACACGGGCAATGAGCAGTTCTTC
CDR3: CASNTDTGNEQFF
size: .
D: .
J: TRBJ2-1
V: TRBV2

DNA: TGTGCCAGCAGCTGGTCAGGACTAGCCAATGAGCAGTTCTTC
CDR3: CASSWSGLANEQFF
size: many
D: TRBD2
J: TRBJ2-1
V: TRBV5-5

DNA: TGCAGCGTTGCTCGGGGTACTAGGACTGAAGCTTTCTTT
CDR3: CSVARGTRTEAFF
size: few
D: .
J: TRBJ1-1
V: TRBV29-1

DNA: TGTGCCAGCCGGACTAGCGGGGGGAACAATGAGCAGTTCTTC
CDR3: CASRTSGGNNEQFF
size: .
D: TRBD2
J: TRBJ2-1
V: TRBV25-1

DNA: TGTGCCAGCAGCTTAGGCATCGGACAGCATCAGCCCCAGCATTTT
CDR3: CASSLGIGQHQPQHF
size: .
D: .
J: TRBJ1-5
V: TRBV25-1

DNA: TGTGCCAGCAGCTTTCGGCAGACCTACGAGCAGTACTTC
CDR3: CASSFRQTYEQYF
size: .
D: .
J: TRBJ2-7
V: TRBV13

DNA: TGCAGTGCTCCTTCTAACGGGGAGCTGTTTTTT
CDR3: CSAPSNGELFF
size: .
D: .
J: TRBJ2-2
V: TRBV20-1

DNA: TGCGCCAGCAGCCTTACGGGGAGCACAGATACGCAGTATTTT
CDR3: CASSLTGSTDTQYF
size: many
D: .
J: TRBJ2-3
V: TRBV7-3

DNA: TGTGCCAGCAGGAGGGCCGCCCAGCATTTT
CDR3: CASRRAAQHF
size: .
D: .
J: TRBJ1-5
V: TRBV9

DNA: TGCGCCAGCAGCCAAGATCATGGCGCGGCACACAGGGAGCAGTACTTC
CDR3: CASSQDHGAAHREQYF
size: once
D: .
J: TRBJ2-7
V: TRBV4-1

DNA: TGTGCCATCAGTGGTAGCGGGGGGGCCGGTGAGCAGTTCTTC
CDR3: CAISGSGGAGEQFF
size: .
D: TRBD2
J: TRBJ2-1
V: TRBV10-3

DNA: TGCGCCAGCAGCTTGGGGAGAAACACTGAAGCTTTCTTT
CDR3: CASSLGRNTEAFF
size: many
D: .
J: TRBJ1-1
V: TRBV5-1

DNA: TGTGCCAGCAGTGATGAGGGCGAGCAGTACTTC
CDR3: CASSDEGEQYF
size: .
D: .
J: TRBJ2-7
V: TRBV2

DNA: TGTGCCAGCAGTTTGGGGGGGGCCCTTTCGGACGAGCAGTACTTC
CDR3: CASSLGGALSDEQYF
size: .
D: .
J: TRBJ2-7
V: TRBV28

DNA: TGCGCCAGCAGCACCTCGAAGGGCGAGCAGTACTTC
CDR3: CASSTSKGEQYF
size: .
D: .
J: TRBJ2-7
V: TRBV5-1

DNA: TGTGCCAGCTCACCACCGGGTAGCCGGGAGACCCAGTACTTC
CDR3: CASSPPGSRETQYF
size: few
D: .
J: TRBJ2-5
V: TRBV18

DNA: TGTGCCACCAGTGACAGGGGCAGGGACGAGCAGTACTTC
CDR3: CATSDRGRDEQYF
size: .
D: .
J: TRBJ2-7
V: TRBV24-1

DNA: TGCGCCAGCAGCTTGGAAGGGGTCGGAAACACCATATATTTT
CDR3: CASSLEGVGNTIYF
size: .
D: .
J: TRBJ1-3
V: TRBV5-1

DNA: TGCAGCGCCCTCCGGGACAGGTTCACAGATACGCAGTATTTT
CDR3: CSALRDRFTDTQYF
size: .
D: TRBD1
J: TRBJ2-3
V: TRBV29-1

DNA: TGTGCCAGCAGTCCCACCGAGGGTCAGCCCCAGCATTTT
CDR3: CASSPTEGQPQHF
size: .
D: .
J: TRBJ1-5
V: TRBV27

DNA: TGTGCCAGCAGCCAAGAACTAGCAGGGTACGAGCAGTACTTC
CDR3: CASSQELAGYEQYF
size: once
D: .
J: TRBJ2-7
V: TRBV4-2

DNA: TGTGCCAGTAGTTACGGGGGCTCCGGCTACGAGCAGTACTTC
CDR3: CASSYGGSGYEQYF
size: many
D: .
J: TRBJ2-7
V: TRBV19

DNA: TGCAGTGCTAGGGTTGGAAGCTCCTACGAGCAGTACTTC
CDR3: CSARVGSSYEQYF
size: few
D: .
J: TRBJ2-7
V: TRBV20-1

DNA: TGTGCCAGCAGAAAACAGGGAATGAACACTGAAGCTTTCTTT
CDR3: CASRKQGMNTEAFF
size: many
D: .
J: TRBJ1-1
V: TRBV6-1

DNA: TGTGCTAGTTCTGAGAAGACAGGTCTAACGAGGGCTTTCTTT
CDR3: CASSEKTGLTRAFF
size: many
D: .
J: TRBJ1-1
V: TRBV7-9

DNA: TGCAGTGCTAGGCCGACGTCGGTCGGTCAGCCCCAGCATTTT
CDR3: CSARPTSVGQPQHF
size: many
D: .
J: TRBJ1-5
V: TRBV20-1

DNA: TGTGCCAGCAGTTCACGACCTTCGGGACCCTCTAACTATGGCTACACCTTC
CDR3: CASSSRPSGPSNYGYTF
size: .
D: .
J: TRBJ1-2
V: TRBV12-3/TRBV12-4

DNA: TGTGCCAGCAGGCATTCCGATACGCAGTATTTT
CDR3: CASRHSDTQYF
size: .
D: .
J: TRBJ2-3
V: TRBV2

DNA: TGTGCCAGCTCACCACCGAGAATTAGCGGAAACAATGAGCAGTTCTTC
CDR3: CASSPPRISGNNEQFF
size: few
D: .
J: TRBJ2-1
V: TRBV18

DNA: TGTGCCAGCAGTGGTGGTCTCGGTTATACGCAGTATTTT
CDR3: CASSGGLGYTQYF
size: many
D: .
J: TRBJ2-3
V: TRBV6-1

DNA: TGTGCCACCAGTGAGGTGGGGAACGGCTACACCTTC
CDR3: CATSEVGNGYTF
size: .
D: .
J: TRBJ1-2
V: TRBV24-1

DNA: TGCAGTGCTGAGGAGGCAGGTGGGGATGAAAAACTGTTTTTT
CDR3: CSAEEAGGDEKLFF
size: few
D: .
J: TRBJ1-4
V: TRBV20-1

DNA: TGTGCCAGCAGAAAACAGGGGGAGGACGAGCAGTACTTC
CDR3: CASRKQGEDEQYF
size: many
D: TRBD1
J: TRBJ2-7
V: TRBV12-3/TRBV12-4

DNA: TGCGGTGCTAGAGATCGAGAGACCCAGTTCTTC
CDR3: CGARDRETQFF
size: .
D: .
J: TRBJ2-1
V: TRBV20-1